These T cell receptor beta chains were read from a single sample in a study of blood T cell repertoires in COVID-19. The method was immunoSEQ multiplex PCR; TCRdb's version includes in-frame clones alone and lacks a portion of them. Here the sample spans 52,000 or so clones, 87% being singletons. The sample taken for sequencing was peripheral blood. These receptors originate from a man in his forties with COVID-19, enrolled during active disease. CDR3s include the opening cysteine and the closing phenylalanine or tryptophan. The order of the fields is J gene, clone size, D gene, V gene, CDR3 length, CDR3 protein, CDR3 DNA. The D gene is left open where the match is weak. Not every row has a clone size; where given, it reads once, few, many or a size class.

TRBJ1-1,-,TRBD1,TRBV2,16,CASSEGSGGEDTEAFF,TGTGCCAGCAGTGAAGGGTCAGGGGGTGAGGACACTGAAGCTTTCTTT
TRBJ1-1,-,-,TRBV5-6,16,CASSSDMTALNTEAFF,TGTGCCAGCAGCTCCGATATGACAGCCCTGAACACTGAAGCTTTCTTT
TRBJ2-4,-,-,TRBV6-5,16,CASSFMGDIAKNIQYF,TGTGCCAGCAGTTTCATGGGGGACATAGCCAAAAACATTCAGTACTTC
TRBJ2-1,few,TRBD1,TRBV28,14,CASSSETGYNEQFF,TGTGCCAGCAGTTCAGAGACAGGGTACAATGAGCAGTTCTTC
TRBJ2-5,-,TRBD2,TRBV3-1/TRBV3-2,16,CASSQDLERGQETQYF,TGTGCCAGCAGCCAAGATCTTGAGCGGGGGCAAGAGACCCAGTACTTC
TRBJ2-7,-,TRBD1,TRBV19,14,CASSQGANSYEQYF,TGTGCCAGTTCCCAGGGGGCGAATTCCTACGAGCAGTACTTC
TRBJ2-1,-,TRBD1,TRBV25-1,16,CASSGTGTGRYNEQFF,TGTGCCAGCAGTGGCACCGGGACAGGGCGTTACAATGAGCAGTTCTTC
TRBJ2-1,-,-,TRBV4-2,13,CASSQVGGNEQFF,TGTGCCAGCAGCCAAGTAGGCGGTAATGAGCAGTTCTTC
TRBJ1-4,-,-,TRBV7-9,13,CASSLANLEGLFF,TGTGCCAGCAGCTTGGCCAATTTGGAGGGACTGTTTTTT
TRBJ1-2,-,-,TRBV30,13,CAWTLGTSRGYTF,TGTGCCTGGACCCTCGGGACTTCGCGAGGCTACACCTTC
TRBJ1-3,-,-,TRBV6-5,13,CASRGASGNTIYF,TGTGCCAGCCGGGGGGCATCTGGAAACACCATATATTTT
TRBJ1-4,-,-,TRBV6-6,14,CASSYMETNEKLFF,TGTGCCAGCAGTTACATGGAGACTAATGAAAAACTGTTTTTT
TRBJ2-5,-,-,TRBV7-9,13,CASSPPGQETQYF,TGTGCCAGCAGCCCGCCGGGCCAAGAGACCCAGTACTTC
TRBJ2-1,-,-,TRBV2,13,CASSETGYNEQFF,TGTGCCAGCAGTGAAACCGGGTACAATGAGCAGTTCTTC
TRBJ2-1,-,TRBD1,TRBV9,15,CASSLGQGVYNEQFF,TGTGCCAGCAGCCTCGGACAGGGGGTCTACAATGAGCAGTTCTTC
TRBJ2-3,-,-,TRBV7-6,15,CASSPGDILLGTQYF,TGTGCCAGCAGCCCAGGGGACATCCTTCTGGGTACGCAGTATTTT
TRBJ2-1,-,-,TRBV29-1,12,CSVDRGNNEQFF,TGCAGCGTTGATCGCGGAAACAATGAGCAGTTCTTC
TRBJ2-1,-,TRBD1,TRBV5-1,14,CASSWTGSGNEQFF,TGCGCCAGCAGCTGGACAGGGTCGGGCAATGAGCAGTTCTTC
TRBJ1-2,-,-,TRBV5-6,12,CASSSRFFGYTF,TGTGCCAGCAGCTCTCGTTTTTTTGGCTACACCTTC
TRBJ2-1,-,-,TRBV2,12,CASRELYNEQFF,TGTGCCAGCAGGGAACTTTACAATGAGCAGTTCTTC
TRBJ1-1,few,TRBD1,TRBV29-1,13,CSADRGPNTEAFF,TGCAGCGCGGACAGGGGGCCGAACACTGAAGCTTTCTTT
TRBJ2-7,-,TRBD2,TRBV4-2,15,CASSQDSSGGYEQYF,TGTGCCAGCAGCCAAGATTCCAGCGGGGGTTACGAGCAGTACTTC
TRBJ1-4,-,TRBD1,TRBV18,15,CASSPMGTGNEKLFF,TGTGCCAGCTCACCAATGGGGACAGGGAATGAAAAACTGTTTTTT
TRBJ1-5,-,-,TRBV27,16,CASSPYREGRNQPQHF,TGTGCCAGCAGTCCCTACAGGGAAGGTCGCAATCAGCCCCAGCATTTT
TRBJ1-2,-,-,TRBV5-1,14,CASSRGQPNYGYTF,TGCGCCAGCAGCCGTGGACAGCCGAACTATGGCTACACCTTC
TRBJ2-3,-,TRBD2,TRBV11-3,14,CASSSPREGDTQYF,TGTGCCAGCAGCTCCCCTCGGGAGGGAGATACGCAGTATTTT
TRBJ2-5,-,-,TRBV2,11,CASSETRTQYF,TGTGCCAGCAGTGAAACGAGAACCCAGTACTTC
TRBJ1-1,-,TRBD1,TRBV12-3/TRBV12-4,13,CASSLQGASEAFF,TGTGCCAGCAGTTTGCAGGGGGCCTCTGAAGCTTTCTTT